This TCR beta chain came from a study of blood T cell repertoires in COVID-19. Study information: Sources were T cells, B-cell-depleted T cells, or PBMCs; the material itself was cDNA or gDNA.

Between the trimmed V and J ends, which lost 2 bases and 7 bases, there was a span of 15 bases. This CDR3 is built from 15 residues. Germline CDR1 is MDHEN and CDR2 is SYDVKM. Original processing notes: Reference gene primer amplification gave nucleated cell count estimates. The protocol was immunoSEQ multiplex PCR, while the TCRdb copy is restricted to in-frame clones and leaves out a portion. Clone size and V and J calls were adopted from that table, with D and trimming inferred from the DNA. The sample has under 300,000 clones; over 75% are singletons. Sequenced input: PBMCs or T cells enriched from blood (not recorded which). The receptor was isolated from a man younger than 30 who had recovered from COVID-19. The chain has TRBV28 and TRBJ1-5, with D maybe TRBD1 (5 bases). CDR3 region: CASSLPGRINQPQHF. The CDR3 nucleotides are TGTGCCAGCAGTTTACCAGGGAGGATCAACCAGCCCCAGCATTTT. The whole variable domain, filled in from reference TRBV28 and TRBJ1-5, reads DVKVTQSSRYLVKRTGEKVFLECVQDMDHENMFWYRQDPGLGLRLIYFSYDVKMKEKGDIPEGYSVSREKKERFSLILESASTNQTSMYLCASSLPGRINQPQHFGDGTRLSIL.